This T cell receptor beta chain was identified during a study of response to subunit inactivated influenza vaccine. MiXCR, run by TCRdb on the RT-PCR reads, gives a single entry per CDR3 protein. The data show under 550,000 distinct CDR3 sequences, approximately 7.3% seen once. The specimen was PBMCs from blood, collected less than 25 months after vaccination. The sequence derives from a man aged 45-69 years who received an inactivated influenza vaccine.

CDR3 region: CSVAGTDSSYNEQFF. CDR3 in DNA: TGCAGCGTGGCCGGGACAGACTCTTCCTACAATGAGCAGTTCTTC. The chain recombines TRBV29-1 with TRBJ2-1; 7 positions agree with TRBD1. The CDR3 loop spans 15 amino acids. Looked up from germline, CDR1 is SQVTM and CDR2 is ANQGSEA. V lost 6 bases, J lost 1 base, and 9 bases stayed unmatched.